The clone carrying this T cell receptor beta chain was recorded only once. The antigen is undetermined. This sample is drawn from a study of a mutant IDH1 vaccine in newly diagnosed glioma. Study as a whole: Earlier treatment was radiotherapy, temozolomide, or both, with most getting both.

Time point of the sample: week 35, safety follow-up. Vaccine doses each comprised 300 ug of mutant IDH1 20-mer peptide, with topical imiquimod. In every donor, the tumor was a new WHO grade 3 or 4 IDH1-mutant, ATRX-lost astrocytoma. The data were produced by immunoSEQ multiplex PCR, yet TCRdb's version contains in-frame clones alone and is incomplete. The table has roughly 60,000 clones, about four fifths seen once. This CDR3 contains 14 residues. The germline CDR1 and CDR2 sequences are SGHTA and FQGNSA. The V and J ends lost 5 bases and 2 bases respectively, with 9 bases between them. J is TRBJ2-2 and V is TRBV7-2; D gene unclear. The source is a man in his forties or fifties with glioma. The sequences come from PBMCs, collected from a glioma patient whose treatment included an IDH1 peptide vaccine. The CDR3 region has the DNA TGTGCCAGCAGCACACAGCTAAACACCGGGGAGCTGTTTTTT. This codes for CASSTQLNTGELFF. Full variable domain (outside the CDR3, taken from reference TRBV7-2 and TRBJ2-2): GAGVSQSPSNKVTEKGKDVELRCDPISGHTALYWYRQSLGQGLEFLIYFQGNSAPDKSGLPSDRFSAERTGGSVSTLTIQRTQQEDSAVYLCASSTQLNTGELFFGEGSRLTVL.